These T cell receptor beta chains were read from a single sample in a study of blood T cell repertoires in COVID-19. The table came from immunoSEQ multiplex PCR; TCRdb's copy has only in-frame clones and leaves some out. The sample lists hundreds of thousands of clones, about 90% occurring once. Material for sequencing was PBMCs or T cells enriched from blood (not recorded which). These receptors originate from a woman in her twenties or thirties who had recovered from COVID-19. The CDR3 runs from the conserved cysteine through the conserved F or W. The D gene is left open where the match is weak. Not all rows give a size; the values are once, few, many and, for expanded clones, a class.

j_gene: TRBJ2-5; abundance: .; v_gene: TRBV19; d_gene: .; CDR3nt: TGTGCCAGTAGTAATTGGGCAGGGCAAAGTGAGACCCAGTACTTC; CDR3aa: CASSNWAGQSETQYF
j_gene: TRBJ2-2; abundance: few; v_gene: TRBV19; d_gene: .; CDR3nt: TGTGCCAGTACCCCTCAGGAGGGCGGGGAGCTGTTTTTT; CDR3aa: CASTPQEGGELFF
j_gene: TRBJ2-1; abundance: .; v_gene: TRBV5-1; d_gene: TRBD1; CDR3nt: TGCGCCAGCCGGGACAGGACTAATGAGCAGTTCTTC; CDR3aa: CASRDRTNEQFF
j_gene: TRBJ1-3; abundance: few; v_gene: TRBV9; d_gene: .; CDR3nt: TGTGCCAGCAGCGTAGCGGGGGTTCAGTCTGGAAACACCATATATTTT; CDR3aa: CASSVAGVQSGNTIYF
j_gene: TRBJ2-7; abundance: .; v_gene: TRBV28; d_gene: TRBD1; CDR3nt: TGTGCCAGCAGCCTTGGGACAGGGGTCTCCTACGAGCAGTACTTC; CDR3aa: CASSLGTGVSYEQYF
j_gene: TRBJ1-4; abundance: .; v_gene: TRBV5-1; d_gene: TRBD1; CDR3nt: TGCGCCAGCAGCGGCGCCGGGACAGGGGAAAAACTGTTTTTT; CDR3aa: CASSGAGTGEKLFF
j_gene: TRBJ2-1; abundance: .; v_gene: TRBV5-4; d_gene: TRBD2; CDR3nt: TGTGCCAGCAGCTCCGGCCCGGGGGGTGATAAAAATGAGCAGTTCTTC; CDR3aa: CASSSGPGGDKNEQFF
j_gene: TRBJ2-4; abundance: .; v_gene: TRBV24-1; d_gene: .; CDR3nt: TGTGCCACCAGTGATCCGACAGAAGCCAAAAACATTCAGTACTTC; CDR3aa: CATSDPTEAKNIQYF
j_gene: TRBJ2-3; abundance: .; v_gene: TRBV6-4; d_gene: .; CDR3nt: TGTGCCAGCAGTTTCGGGGGTTTCACAGATACGCAGTATTTT; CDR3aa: CASSFGGFTDTQYF
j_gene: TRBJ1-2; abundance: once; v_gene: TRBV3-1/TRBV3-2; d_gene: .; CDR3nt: TGTGCCAGCAGCCAAGGGGCTCTGGAGGAGGCTGATGATAACTATGGCTACACCTTC; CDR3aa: CASSQGALEEADDNYGYTF